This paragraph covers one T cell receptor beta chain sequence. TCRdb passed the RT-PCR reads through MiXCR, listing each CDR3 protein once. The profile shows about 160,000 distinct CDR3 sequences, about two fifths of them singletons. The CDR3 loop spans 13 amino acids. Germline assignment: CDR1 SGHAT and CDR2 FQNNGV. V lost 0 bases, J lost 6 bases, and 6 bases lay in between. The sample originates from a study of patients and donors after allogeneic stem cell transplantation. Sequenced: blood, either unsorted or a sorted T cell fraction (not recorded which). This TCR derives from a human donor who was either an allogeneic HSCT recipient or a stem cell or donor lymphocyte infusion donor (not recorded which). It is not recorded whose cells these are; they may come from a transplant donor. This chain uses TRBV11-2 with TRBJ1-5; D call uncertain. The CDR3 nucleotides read TGTGCCAGCAGCTTAGATGCCGTTCAGCCCCAGCATTTT. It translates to CASSLDAVQPQHF.